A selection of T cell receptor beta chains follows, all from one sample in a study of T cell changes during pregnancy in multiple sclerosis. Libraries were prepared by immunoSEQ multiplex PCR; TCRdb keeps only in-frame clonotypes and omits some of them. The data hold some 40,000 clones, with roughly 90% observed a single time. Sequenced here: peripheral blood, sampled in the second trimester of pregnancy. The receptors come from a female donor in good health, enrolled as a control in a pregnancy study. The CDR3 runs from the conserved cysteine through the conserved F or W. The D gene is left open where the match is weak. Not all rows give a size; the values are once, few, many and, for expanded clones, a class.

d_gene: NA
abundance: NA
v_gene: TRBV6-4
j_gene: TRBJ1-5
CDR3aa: CASSAFQGYSNQPQHF
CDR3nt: TGTGCCAGCAGTGCGTTCCAGGGGTATAGCAATCAGCCCCAGCATTTT

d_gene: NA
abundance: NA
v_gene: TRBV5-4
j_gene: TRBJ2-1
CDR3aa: CASSYDSPEPYNEQFF
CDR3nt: TGTGCCAGCAGCTATGACTCTCCTGAACCCTACAATGAGCAGTTCTTC

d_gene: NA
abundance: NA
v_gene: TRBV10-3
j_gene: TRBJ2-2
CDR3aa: CAISESRELFF
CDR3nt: TGTGCCATCAGTGAGTCCAGGGAGCTGTTTTTT

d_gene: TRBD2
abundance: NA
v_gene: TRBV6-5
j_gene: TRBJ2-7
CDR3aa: CASRARLAGAHEQYF
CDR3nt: TGTGCCAGCAGGGCGAGACTAGCGGGAGCCCACGAGCAGTACTTC

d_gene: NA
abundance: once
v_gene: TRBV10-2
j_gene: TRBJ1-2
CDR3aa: CASSEGFQGYGYTF
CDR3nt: TGCGCCAGCAGTGAGGGATTCCAGGGCTATGGCTACACCTTC

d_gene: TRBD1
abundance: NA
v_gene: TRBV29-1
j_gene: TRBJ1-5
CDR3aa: CSVGGQGSNQPQHF
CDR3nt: TGCAGCGTTGGGGGACAGGGGAGCAATCAGCCCCAGCATTTT

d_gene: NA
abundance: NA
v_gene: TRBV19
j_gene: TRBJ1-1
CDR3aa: CASSPSGVNTEAFF
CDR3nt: TGTGCCAGTAGTCCATCAGGGGTGAACACTGAAGCTTTCTTT

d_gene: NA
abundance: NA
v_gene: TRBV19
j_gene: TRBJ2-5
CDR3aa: CASSIWQYETQYF
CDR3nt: TGTGCCAGTAGTATCTGGCAGTATGAGACCCAGTACTTC

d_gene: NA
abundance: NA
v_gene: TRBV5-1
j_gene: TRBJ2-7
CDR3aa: CASSHPANYEQYF
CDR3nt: TGCGCCAGCAGCCATCCCGCGAACTACGAGCAGTACTTC

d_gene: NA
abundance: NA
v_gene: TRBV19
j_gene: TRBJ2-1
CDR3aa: CASSMRGTVSYNEQFF
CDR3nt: TGTGCCAGTAGTATGAGAGGTACGGTCTCCTACAATGAGCAGTTCTTC

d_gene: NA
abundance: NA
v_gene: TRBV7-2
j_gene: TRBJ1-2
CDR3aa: CASGGRTNYGYTF
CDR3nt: TGTGCCAGCGGAGGCAGAACAAACTATGGCTACACCTTC

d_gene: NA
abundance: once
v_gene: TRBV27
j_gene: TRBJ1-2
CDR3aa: CASSLLPRQAGDGYTF
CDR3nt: TGTGCCAGCAGTCTCCTCCCGAGACAGGCCGGGGATGGCTACACCTTC

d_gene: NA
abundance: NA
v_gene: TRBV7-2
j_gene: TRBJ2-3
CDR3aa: CASSLVGTSPDTQYF
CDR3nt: TGTGCCAGCAGCTTAGTGGGTACTAGCCCAGATACGCAGTATTTT

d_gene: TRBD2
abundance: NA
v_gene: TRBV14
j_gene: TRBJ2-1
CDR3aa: CASSRTSGSSYEQFF
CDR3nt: TGTGCCAGCAGTCGGACTAGCGGGAGCTCGTATGAGCAGTTCTTC

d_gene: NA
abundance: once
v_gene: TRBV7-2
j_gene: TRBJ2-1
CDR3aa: CASSWSQGGGYNEQFF
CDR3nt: TGTGCCAGCAGCTGGTCCCAGGGGGGCGGGTACAATGAGCAGTTCTTC

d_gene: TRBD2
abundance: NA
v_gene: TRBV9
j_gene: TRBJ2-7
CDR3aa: CASSATSGGSVQYF
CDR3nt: TGTGCCAGCAGCGCCACTAGCGGGGGGTCGGTGCAGTACTTC

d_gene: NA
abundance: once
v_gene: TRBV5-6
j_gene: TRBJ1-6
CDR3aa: CASSEDTGYNSPLHF
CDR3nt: TGTGCCAGCAGCGAAGACACTGGGTATAATTCACCCCTCCACTTT

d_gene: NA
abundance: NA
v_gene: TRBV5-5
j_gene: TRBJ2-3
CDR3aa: CASSLFRQVLSTDTQYF
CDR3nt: TGTGCCAGCAGCTTGTTTAGACAGGTTTTGAGCACAGATACGCAGTATTTT

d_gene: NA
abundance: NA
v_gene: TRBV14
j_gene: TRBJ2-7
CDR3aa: CASSQVGGSTYEQYF
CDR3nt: TGTGCCAGCAGCCAGGTTGGAGGGTCCACCTACGAGCAGTACTTC

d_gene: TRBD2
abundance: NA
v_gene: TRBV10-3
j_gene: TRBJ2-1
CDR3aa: CAINERENGEQFF
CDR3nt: TGTGCCATCAATGAGCGGGAGAACGGTGAGCAGTTCTTC

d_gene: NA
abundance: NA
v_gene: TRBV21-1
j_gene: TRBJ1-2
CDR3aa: CAYGVQRPNYGYTF
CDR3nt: TGTGCCTACGGCGTCCAGCGCCCTAACTATGGCTACACCTTC

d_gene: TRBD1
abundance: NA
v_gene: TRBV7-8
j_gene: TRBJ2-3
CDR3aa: CASSRRTGGDTQYF
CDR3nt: TGTGCCAGCAGCCGCCGGACAGGGGGAGATACGCAGTATTTT